The entry that follows covers one T cell receptor (beta chain) sequence. Its antigen is unidentified. V was pared by 3 bases and J by 4 bases, with 9 bases between. The CDR3 has 13 amino acids. Per the germline V gene, CDR1 is MNHEY and CDR2 is SVGAGI. The sample is drawn from a study of graft-versus-host responses after intestinal transplantation. General observations from the study: Circulating GvH clones peaking coincided with falling HvG clones soon after transplant. GvH clonotypes were identified within recipient marrow, with a subset emerging first in ileum or blood.

Some clones are missing from TCRdb's copy, which holds only in-frame ones; the method was immunoSEQ multiplex PCR. This table holds approximately 12,000 clones, 93% found once. The chain has TRBV6-5 and TRBJ1-2; TRBD1 might be the D (6 bases). This receptor was taken from a human patient who received an intestinal transplant, so some T cells may come from the graft donor. The sample consisted of PBMCs, taken less than 110 days after intestinal transplant. The CDR3 DNA reads as TGTGCCAGCAGTTATGCAGGGGCCTATGGCTACACCTTC. Translated: CASSYAGAYGYTF.